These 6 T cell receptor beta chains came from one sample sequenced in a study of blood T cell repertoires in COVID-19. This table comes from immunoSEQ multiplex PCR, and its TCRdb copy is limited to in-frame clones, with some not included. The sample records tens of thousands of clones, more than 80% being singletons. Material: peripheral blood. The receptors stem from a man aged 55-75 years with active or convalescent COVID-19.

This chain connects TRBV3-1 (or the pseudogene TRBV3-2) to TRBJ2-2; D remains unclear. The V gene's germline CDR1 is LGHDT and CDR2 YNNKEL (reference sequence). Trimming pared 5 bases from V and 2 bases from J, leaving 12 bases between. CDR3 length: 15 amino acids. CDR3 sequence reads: CASSGVAPNTGELFF. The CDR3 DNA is TGTGCCAGCAGCGGAGTAGCACCAAACACCGGGGAGCTGTTTTTT.

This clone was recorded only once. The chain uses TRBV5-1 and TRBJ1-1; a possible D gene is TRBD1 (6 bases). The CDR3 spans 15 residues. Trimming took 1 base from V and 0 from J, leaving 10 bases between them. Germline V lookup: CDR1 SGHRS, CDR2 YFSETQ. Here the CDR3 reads CASSLRGQMNTEAFF. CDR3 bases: TGCGCCAGCAGCTTGAGAGGACAGATGAACACTGAAGCTTTCTTT.

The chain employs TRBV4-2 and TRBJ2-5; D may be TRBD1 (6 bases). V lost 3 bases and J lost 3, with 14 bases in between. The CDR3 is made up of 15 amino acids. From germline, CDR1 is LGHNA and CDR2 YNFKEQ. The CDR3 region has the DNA TGTGCCAGCAGCCAGGCGTACAGGGTAGAAGAGACCCAGTACTTC. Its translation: CASSQAYRVEETQYF.

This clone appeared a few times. The CDR3 DNA follows: TGCGCCAGCTCATCGGGGGGCGTACTCGATACGCAGTATTTT. Translating it yields CASSSGGVLDTQYF. V and J are TRBV5-1 and TRBJ2-3; weak D call: TRBD2 (7 bases). CDR1 SGHRS and CDR2 YFSETQ come from the germline V gene. This CDR3 spans 14 amino acids. Between the trimmed V and J ends, which lost 7 bases and 6 bases, there was a span of 18 bases.

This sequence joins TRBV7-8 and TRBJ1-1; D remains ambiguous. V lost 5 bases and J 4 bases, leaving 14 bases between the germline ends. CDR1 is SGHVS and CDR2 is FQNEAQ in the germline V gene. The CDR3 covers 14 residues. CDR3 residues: CASSPDWASTEAFF. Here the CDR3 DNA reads TGTGCCAGCAGCCCCGATTGGGCGAGCACTGAAGCTTTCTTT. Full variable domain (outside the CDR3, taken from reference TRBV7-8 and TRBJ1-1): GAGVSQSPRYKVAKRGQDVALRCDPISGHVSLFWYQQALGQGPEFLTYFQNEAQLDKSGLPSDRFFAERPEGSVSTLKIQRTQQEDSAVYLCASSPDWASTEAFFGQGTRLTVV.

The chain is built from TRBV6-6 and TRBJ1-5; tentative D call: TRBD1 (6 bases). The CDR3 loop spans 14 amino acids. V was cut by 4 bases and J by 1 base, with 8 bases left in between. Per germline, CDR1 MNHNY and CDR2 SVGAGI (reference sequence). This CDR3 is CASSSGQSNQPQHF. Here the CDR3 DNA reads TGTGCCAGCAGTTCTGGACAGAGCAATCAGCCCCAGCATTTT.